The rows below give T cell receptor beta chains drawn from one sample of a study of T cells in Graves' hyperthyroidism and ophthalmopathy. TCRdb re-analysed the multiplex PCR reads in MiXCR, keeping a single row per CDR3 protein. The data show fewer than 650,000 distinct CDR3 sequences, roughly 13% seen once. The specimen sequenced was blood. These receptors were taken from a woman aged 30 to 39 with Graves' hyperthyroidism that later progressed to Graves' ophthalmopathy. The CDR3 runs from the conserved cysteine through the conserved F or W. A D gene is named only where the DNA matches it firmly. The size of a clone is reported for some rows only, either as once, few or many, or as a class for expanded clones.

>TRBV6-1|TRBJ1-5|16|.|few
CASTLGGFYSNQPQHF
TGTGCCAGCACCCTAGGGGGTTTTTATAGCAATCAGCCCCAGCATTTT
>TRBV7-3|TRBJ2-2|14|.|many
CASSLTPGTGELFF
TGTGCCAGCAGCTTAACCCCTGGGACCGGGGAGCTGTTTTTT
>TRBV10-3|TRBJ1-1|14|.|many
CAISVLGENTEAFF
TGTGCCATCAGTGTCCTAGGGGAGAACACTGAAGCTTTCTTT
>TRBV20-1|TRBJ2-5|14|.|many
CSARPTSISETQYF
TGCAGTGCTAGGCCGACTAGTATTTCAGAGACCCAGTACTTC
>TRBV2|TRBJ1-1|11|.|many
CASKRDTEAFF
TGTGCCAGCAAGAGGGACACTGAAGCTTTCTTT
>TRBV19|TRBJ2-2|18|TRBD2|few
CAGRRERGLAGFIGELFF
TGTGCCGGTCGAAGAGAACGAGGACTAGCGGGATTCATCGGGGAGCTGTTTTTT
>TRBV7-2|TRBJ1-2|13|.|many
CASSLGVWGGYTF
TGTGCCAGCAGTTTGGGCGTTTGGGGTGGCTACACCTTC
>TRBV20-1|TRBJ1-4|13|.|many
CSARATTNEKLFF
TGCAGTGCCCGGGCAACAACTAATGAAAAACTGTTTTTT
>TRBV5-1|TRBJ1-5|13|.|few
CASSFDTDQPQHF
TGCGCCAGCAGCTTTGACACCGATCAGCCCCAGCATTTT
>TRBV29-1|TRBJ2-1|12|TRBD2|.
CSVEAAGDEQFF
TGCAGCGTTGAAGCAGCGGGAGATGAGCAGTTCTTC
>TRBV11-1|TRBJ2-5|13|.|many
CASSRSGPETQYF
TGTGCCAGCAGCCGTTCAGGGCCGGAGACCCAGTACTTC
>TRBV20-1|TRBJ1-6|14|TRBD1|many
CSARDQGANSPLHF
TGCAGTGCTAGAGATCAGGGGGCAAATTCACCCCTCCACTTT
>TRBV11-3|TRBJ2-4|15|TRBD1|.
CASSLRQGRMDIQYF
TGTGCCAGCAGCTTGAGACAGGGGAGGATGGACATTCAGTACTTC
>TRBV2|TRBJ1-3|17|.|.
CASSHLVVGASGNTIYF
TGTGCCAGCAGCCACCTCGTCGTGGGGGCTTCTGGAAACACCATATATTTT
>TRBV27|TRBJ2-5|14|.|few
CASSFEGPGETQYF
TGTGCCAGCAGTTTTGAGGGGCCCGGGGAGACCCAGTACTTC
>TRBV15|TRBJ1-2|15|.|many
CATSRDLVGGGGYTF
TGTGCCACCAGCAGAGATCTAGTCGGGGGAGGCGGCTACACCTTC
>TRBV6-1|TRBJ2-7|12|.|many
CASRTSGDEQYF
TGTGCCAGCAGGACTTCAGGGGACGAGCAGTACTTC
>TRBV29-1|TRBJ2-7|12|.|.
CSVRDSDGEQYF
TGCAGCGTCCGGGACTCGGATGGAGAGCAGTACTTC
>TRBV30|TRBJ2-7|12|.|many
CAWSLQFYEQYF
TGTGCCTGGAGTTTACAGTTCTACGAGCAGTACTTC
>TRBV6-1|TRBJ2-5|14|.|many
CASSQTTVPQTQYF
TGTGCCAGCAGCCAAACGACCGTTCCGCAGACCCAGTACTTC
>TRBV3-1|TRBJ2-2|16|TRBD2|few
CASSYGTSGTSGELFF
TGTGCCAGCAGTTACGGGACTAGCGGGACATCCGGGGAGCTGTTTTTT
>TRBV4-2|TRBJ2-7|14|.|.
CASSQKGGGDEQYF
TGTGCCAGCAGCCAAAAGGGGGGCGGCGACGAGCAGTACTTC
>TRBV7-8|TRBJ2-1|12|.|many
CASSFRGEEQFF
TGTGCCAGCAGCTTCAGGGGAGAGGAGCAGTTCTTC
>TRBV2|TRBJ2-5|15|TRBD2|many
CASTSGWGEREAQYF
TGTGCCAGCACCTCAGGGTGGGGGGAACGGGAGGCCCAGTACTTC
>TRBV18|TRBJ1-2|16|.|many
CASSPRDEQANYGYTF
TGTGCCAGCTCACCACGGGATGAACAGGCGAACTATGGCTACACCTTC
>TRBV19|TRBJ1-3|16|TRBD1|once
CASRRDRGPSGNTIYF
TGTGCCAGTAGGAGGGACAGGGGGCCCTCTGGAAACACCATATATTTT
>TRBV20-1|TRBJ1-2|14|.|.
CSARDRLSNYGYTF
TGCAGTGCTAGAGATCGGCTTTCAAACTATGGCTACACCTTC
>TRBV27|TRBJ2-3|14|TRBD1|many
CASSSPGQGDTQYF
TGTGCCAGCAGTTCCCCGGGACAGGGGGATACGCAGTATTTT
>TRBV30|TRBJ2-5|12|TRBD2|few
CAWGGLAGEGYF
TGTGCCTGGGGGGGACTAGCGGGAGAAGGGTACTTC
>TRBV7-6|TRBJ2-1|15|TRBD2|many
CASSLATSGRGEQFF
TGTGCCAGCAGCTTAGCGACTAGCGGGAGAGGAGAGCAGTTCTTC
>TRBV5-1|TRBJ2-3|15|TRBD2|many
CASSLAAGGSDTQYF
TGTGCCAGCAGTTTAGCTGCGGGAGGATCAGATACGCAGTATTTT
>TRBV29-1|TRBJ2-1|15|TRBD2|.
CSYPRGSSSYNEQFF
TGCAGCTATCCTCGCGGGAGTAGCTCCTACAATGAGCAGTTCTTC
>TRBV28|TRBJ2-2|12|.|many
CASSFRTGELFF
TGTGCCAGCAGTTTTCGTACCGGGGAGCTGTTTTTT
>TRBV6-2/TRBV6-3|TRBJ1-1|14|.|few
CASSYSIGIIEAFF
TGTGCCAGCAGTTACTCGATAGGGATCATTGAAGCTTTCTTT
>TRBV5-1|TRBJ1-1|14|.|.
CASSLELRNTEAFF
TGCGCCAGCAGCTTGGAACTCAGGAACACTGAAGCTTTCTTT
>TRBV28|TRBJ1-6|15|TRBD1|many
CASRETGGQNSPLHF
TGTGCCAGCAGGGAAACAGGGGGACAGAATTCACCCCTCCACTTT
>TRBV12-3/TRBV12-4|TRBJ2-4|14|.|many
CASSATQKGNIQYF
TGTGCCAGCAGTGCGACTCAAAAGGGAAACATTCAGTACTTC
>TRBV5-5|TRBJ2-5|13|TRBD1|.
CASTLTGEETQYF
TGTGCCAGCACCTTGACAGGGGAAGAGACCCAGTACTTC
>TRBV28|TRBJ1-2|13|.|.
CASSLRLGKGYTF
TGTGCCAGCAGTTTAAGGCTGGGGAAAGGCTACACCTTC
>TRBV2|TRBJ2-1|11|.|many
CASIEDRLQFF
TGTGCCAGCATCGAGGACCGCCTCCAGTTCTTC
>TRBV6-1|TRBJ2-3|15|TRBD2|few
CASVGTSGSTDTQYF
TGTGCCAGCGTCGGGACTAGCGGGAGCACAGATACGCAGTATTTT